These 18 T cell receptor beta chains originate from one sample sequenced in a study of neoadjuvant anti-PD-1 for oral cavity cancer. The time point was: after neoadjuvant nivolumab, at surgical resection. Profiling relied on immunoSEQ multiplex PCR, and the TCRdb table lists in-frame clones only, not all of them. The sample has some 9,500 clones; just over 65% are singletons. Sequenced material: PBMCs, taken after nivolumab (anti-PD-1) treatment. These receptors originate from a person between 40 and 85 years old with oral cavity squamous cell carcinoma.

This clone has a single count. This rearrangement joins TRBV11-2 to TRBJ2-5; D uncertain. The CDR3 has 15 residues. The V end lost 5 bases, the J end lost 4 bases, and 17 bases lay between the germline ends. Germline V gene data show CDR1 as SGHAT and CDR2 as FQNNGV. In DNA form, the CDR3 reads TGTGCCAGCAGCCCCCCCGCTCCCTCCGCAGAGACCCAGTACTTC. This translates into CASSPPAPSAETQYF.

V gene TRBV7-8 combines with J gene TRBJ1-5; unclear D gene. CDR3 length: 15 residues. Trimming removed 2 bases at V and 1 base at J, with 9 bases between. Germline V gene data show CDR1 as SGHVS and CDR2 as FQNEAQ. DNA for the CDR3: TGTGCCAGCAGCTTACGTCAGAACAGCAATCAGCCCCAGCATTTT. Its translation is CASSLRQNSNQPQHF. Looking up the rest from reference TRBV7-8 and TRBJ1-5 gives the full variable domain: GAGVSQSPRYKVAKRGQDVALRCDPISGHVSLFWYQQALGQGPEFLTYFQNEAQLDKSGLPSDRFFAERPEGSVSTLKIQRTQQEDSAVYLCASSLRQNSNQPQHFGDGTRLSIL.

This clone was counted a few times. The J gene is TRBJ2-1, the V gene TRBV13; TRBD1 agrees at 10 bases. Trimming at V came to 5 bases and at J to 7 bases, leaving 11 bases not matched to a gene. Looked up from germline, CDR1 is PRHDT and CDR2 is FYEKMQ (reference sequence). The CDR3 has 16 amino acids. This chain's CDR3 is CASSPPTGGAGNEQFF. For the CDR3, the DNA is TGTGCCAGCAGCCCCCCGACAGGGGGCGCGGGGAATGAGCAGTTCTTC.

This clone has a handful of counts. This rearrangement joins TRBV4-1 to TRBJ1-1; D gene unclear. The CDR3 covers 12 residues. V was clipped by 3 bases and J by 6 bases, with 8 bases between them. Per germline, CDR1 MGHRA and CDR2 YSYEKL. The CDR3 DNA is TGCGCCAGCAGCCATCTGGGCGCTGAAGCTTTCTTT. It translates to CASSHLGAEAFF.

This sequence joins TRBV6-1 and TRBJ1-1, with unresolved D. The V end lost 3 bases, the J end lost 6 bases, and 17 bases lay between the germline ends. Germline V gene data show CDR1 as MNHNS and CDR2 as SASEGT. This CDR3 comprises 15 residues. The CDR3 reads CASSDGYLLGAEAFF. CDR3 bases: TGTGCCAGCAGTGACGGATACCTCCTAGGCGCTGAAGCTTTCTTT.

This sequence joins TRBV11-2 and TRBJ1-1; D is possibly TRBD1 (5 bases). The CDR3 runs to 15 residues. The V and J ends lost 3 bases and 3 bases respectively, with 14 bases between them. Germline-derived CDR1 and CDR2 are SGHAT and FQNNGV. This chain's CDR3 is CASSFGDRRDTEAFF. The CDR3 nucleotides read TGTGCCAGCAGCTTTGGGGACCGGAGGGACACTGAAGCTTTCTTT.

This chain uses TRBV5-6 with TRBJ2-4; unclear D gene. The V end lost 1 base, the J end lost 0 bases, and 5 bases lay between the germline ends. Germline V CDR1 and CDR2: SGHDT, YYEEEE. This CDR3 comprises 14 residues. The CDR3: CASSLFLAKNIQYF. The DNA for the CDR3 is TGTGCCAGCAGCTTGTTTCTAGCCAAAAACATTCAGTACTTC.

This chain links TRBV5-6 with TRBJ1-6, with D hard to call. CDR1 and CDR2 (germline): SGHDT, YYEEEE. The CDR3 sequence is 13 residues long. V lost 2 bases and J lost 6, with 6 bases in between. The CDR3 sequence: CASSFRANSPLHF. The CDR3 DNA follows: TGTGCCAGCAGCTTTCGGGCTAATTCACCCCTCCACTTT.

This chain joins TRBV7-9 and TRBJ2-3; possible D gene TRBD2, 6 bases. CDR3 size: 15 residues. V was cut by 4 bases and J by 5 bases, with 16 bases left in between. The V gene's germline CDR1 is SEHNR and CDR2 FQNEAQ (reference sequence). The chain's CDR3 is CASSSRTWRVDTQYF. In DNA form, the CDR3 reads TGTGCCAGCAGCTCCAGGACTTGGAGGGTAGATACGCAGTATTTT.

V is TRBV6-1 and J is TRBJ1-5; 7 bases are a match to TRBD1. Per the germline V gene, CDR1 is MNHNS and CDR2 is SASEGT. The CDR3 loop spans 14 amino acids. With V trimmed by 8 bases and J by 4 bases, 8 bases remained unmatched. Written as DNA, the CDR3 is TGTGCCAGCTCTCGGGACAGTTCAAATCAGCCCCAGCATTTT. Protein: CASSRDSSNQPQHF.

The CDR3 is CSHRATDTQYF. In nucleotides, the CDR3 is TGCAGCCACAGAGCCACAGATACGCAGTATTTT. V usage is TRBV20-1 and J usage is TRBJ2-3; no clear D. Germline V gene lookup returns CDR1 DFQATT and CDR2 SNEGSKA (reference sequence). The CDR3 totals 11 residues.

This clone was observed a handful of times. V and J are TRBV5-4 and TRBJ1-4; D not certain. V shed 3 bases and J shed 0 bases, with 15 bases lying between them. Germline CDR1 SGHNT, CDR2 YYREEE (reference sequence). The CDR3 loop spans 17 amino acids. CDR3 in amino acids: CASSSGPSSATNEKLFF. CDR3 DNA: TGTGCCAGCAGCTCTGGACCGTCCAGTGCAACTAATGAAAAACTGTTTTTT.

J is TRBJ2-7 and V is TRBV5-5, with D perhaps matching TRBD1 (5 bases). This CDR3 spans 11 amino acids. The V gene's germline CDR1 is SGHKS and CDR2 YYEKEE (reference sequence). Trimming removed 6 bases at V and 5 bases at J, with 9 bases between. The CDR3, as DNA: TGTGCCAGCACCCAGGGTCACGAGCAGTACTTC. Translation gives CASTQGHEQYF.

This sequence joins TRBV2 and TRBJ2-1; D gene ambiguous. V was pared by 8 bases and J by 4 bases, with 12 bases between. Germline values: CDR1 SNHLY, CDR2 FYNNEI. The CDR3 is 13 residues long. The CDR3 here is CASGLGQYNEQFF. The CDR3 DNA reads as TGTGCCAGCGGGCTCGGGCAGTACAATGAGCAGTTCTTC.

Only one count was recorded for this clone. V gene TRBV5-1 combines with J gene TRBJ2-7; D gene ambiguous. The germline V gene encodes CDR1 SGHRS and CDR2 YFSETQ. V gave up 0 bases and J gave up 0 bases, with 10 bases separating them. This CDR3 spans 15 amino acids. The CDR3 region has the DNA TGCGCCAGCAGCTTGGTGGGCTCCAGCTCCTACGAGCAGTACTTC. This encodes CASSLVGSSSYEQYF.

The J gene is TRBJ2-2, the V gene TRBV13; a weak D match, TRBD1 (5 bases). CDR3 length: 13 residues. The germline gives CDR1 PRHDT, CDR2 FYEKMQ (reference sequence). V was trimmed by 5 bases and J by 4 bases, leaving 8 bases between them. The CDR3 nucleotides read TGTGCCAGCAGCCCAGGGCTCACCGGGGAGCTGTTTTTT. Its translation: CASSPGLTGELFF.

The V gene is TRBV30, the J gene TRBJ2-7, with 9 bases matching TRBD1. The CDR3 totals 15 residues. The V and J ends lost 0 bases and 1 base, in that order; junction bases with no gene match: 4. CDR1 is GTSNPN and CDR2 is SVGIG in the germline V gene (reference sequence). CDR3: CAWSVLGTGSYEQYF. CDR3 DNA: TGTGCCTGGAGTGTACTAGGGACAGGGTCCTACGAGCAGTACTTC. Complete variable domain (other parts from reference TRBV30 and TRBJ2-7): SQTIHQWPATLVQPVGSPLSLECTVEGTSNPNLYWYRQAAGRGLQLLFYSVGIGQISSEVPQNLSASRPQDRQFILSSKKLLLSDSGFYLCAWSVLGTGSYEQYFGPGTRLTVT.

This sequence joins TRBV7-9 and TRBJ1-1; D is undetermined. This CDR3 region has 13 residues. V lost 5 bases to trimming and J lost 3 bases, with 10 bases between them. Germline V gives CDR1 SEHNR, CDR2 FQNEAQ (reference sequence). The CDR3 nucleotides are TGTGCCAGCAGCGCCCGCCGTGACACTGAAGCTTTCTTT. Translation gives CASSARRDTEAFF.